This T cell receptor beta chain was sequenced in a study of blood T cell repertoires in COVID-19. Study overall: COVID-19 samples from acute and convalescent phases originated in the United States, Italy and Spain.

Profiled with immunoSEQ multiplex PCR; TCRdb holds only in-frame clones, not every one. The table lists 20,000 to 25,000 clones, roughly 90% of them singletons, with roughly 28% in the top ten. Germline V gene sequence: CDR1 LGHNA, CDR2 YNFKEQ. This CDR3 is built from 19 residues. Trimming removed 1 base from V and 0 bases from J; junction bases left unmatched: 12. This clonotype originated in a woman aged 70-85 years with active COVID-19. Sequenced sample: peripheral blood. The rearrangement uses TRBV4-2 and TRBJ2-7; TRBD2 aligns across 10 bases. The CDR3 nucleotides are TGTGCCAGCAGCCAAGCCCCCCCCCTTAGCGGGGGGAGCTCCTACGAGCAGTACTTC. Its translation is CASSQAPPLSGGSSYEQYF.